Described below is a single T cell receptor beta chain sequence and its context. CDR1 is WSHSY, CDR2 SAAADI, per germline. The CDR3 is made up of 17 amino acids. Trimming left V 6 bases short and J 0 bases short, with 18 bases between. The method was immunoSEQ multiplex PCR; TCRdb's version includes in-frame clones alone and lacks a portion of them. There are approximately 50,000 clones in the sample; 86% occur only once, and 20% to 25% lies in the top ten. The data were taken from a study of PD-L1 blockade in urothelial cancer. Noted time point: pretreatment peripheral blood. Locally advanced or metastatic urothelial carcinoma was diagnosed in the patients.

The sequences come from PBMCs, collected around atezolizumab (anti-PD-L1) treatment. The TCR was taken from a man aged 60-69 years with urothelial cancer. The rearrangement joins TRBV10-2 to TRBJ1-3, with a weak D call TRBD1 (5 bases). In DNA, the CDR3 is TGCGCCAGCAGGGGGGAGGTTCTCGTGGGCTCTGGAAACACCATATATTTT. As protein: CASRGEVLVGSGNTIYF.